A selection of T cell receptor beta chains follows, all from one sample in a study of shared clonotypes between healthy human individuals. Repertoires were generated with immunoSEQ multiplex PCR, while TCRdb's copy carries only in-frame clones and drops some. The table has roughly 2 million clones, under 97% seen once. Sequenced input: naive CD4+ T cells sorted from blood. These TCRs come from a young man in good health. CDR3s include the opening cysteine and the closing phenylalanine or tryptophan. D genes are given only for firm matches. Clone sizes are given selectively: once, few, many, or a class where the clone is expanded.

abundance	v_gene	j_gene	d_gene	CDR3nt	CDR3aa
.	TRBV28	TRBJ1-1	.	TGTGCCAGGGGGGTCGGGATGAACACTGAAGCTTTCTTT	CARGVGMNTEAFF
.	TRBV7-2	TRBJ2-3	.	TGTGCCAGCAGCTATCAGGGCCCTGCGAGCACAGATACGCAGTATTTT	CASSYQGPASTDTQYF
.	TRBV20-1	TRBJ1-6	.	TGCAGTGCCACTGACAGTTCACCCCTCCACTTT	CSATDSSPLHF
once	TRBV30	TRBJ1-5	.	TGTGCCTGGAGTCAAGAGGGGACTAGCAATCAGCCCCAGCATTTT	CAWSQEGTSNQPQHF
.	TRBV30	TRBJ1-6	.	TGTGCCTGGGGGCACCTAAATTCACCCCTCCACTTT	CAWGHLNSPLHF
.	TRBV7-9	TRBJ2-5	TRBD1	TGTGCCAGCAGCGACAGGGGGGAGGGGGAGACCCAGTACTTC	CASSDRGEGETQYF
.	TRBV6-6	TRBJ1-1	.	TGTGCCAGCAGGCCCACAGGGCAGAACACTGAAGCTTTCTTT	CASRPTGQNTEAFF
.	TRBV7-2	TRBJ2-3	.	TGTGCCAGCGCGCGACTCTTCACAGATACGCAGTATTTT	CASARLFTDTQYF
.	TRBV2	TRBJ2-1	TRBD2	TGTGCCAGCAGTGGTGGTCTAGCGGAAAACTCCTACAATGAGCAGTTCTTC	CASSGGLAENSYNEQFF
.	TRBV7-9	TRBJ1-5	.	TGTGCCAGCAGCTCCCAGGGGAGCAATCAGCCCCAGCATTTT	CASSSQGSNQPQHF
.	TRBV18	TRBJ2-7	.	TGTGCCAGCTCACCACCGGGACCGGATTACGAGCAGTACTTC	CASSPPGPDYEQYF
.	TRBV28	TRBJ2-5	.	TGTGCCAGCAGTCAAGAACCCTTGGAGACCCAGTACTTC	CASSQEPLETQYF
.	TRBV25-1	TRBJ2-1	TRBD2	TGTGCCAGCAGTACTAGCGGGAGGTACAATGAGCAGTTCTTC	CASSTSGRYNEQFF
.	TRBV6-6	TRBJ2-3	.	TGTGCCAGCAGTTACCAGGGTGCCATAGATACGCAGTATTTT	CASSYQGAIDTQYF
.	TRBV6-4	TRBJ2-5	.	TGTGCCAGCAGTCCTCGGATAAAGACAGCTTTGCCTCAAGAGACCCAGTACTTC	CASSPRIKTALPQETQYF
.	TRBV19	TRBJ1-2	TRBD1	TGTGCCAGTAGTCCAAGGACAGGGGCGAACGGCTACACCTTC	CASSPRTGANGYTF
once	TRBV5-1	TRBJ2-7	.	TGCGCCAGCAGCTTGGCCGGGGGGCTTACCCCCTCCTACGAGCAGTACTTC	CASSLAGGLTPSYEQYF
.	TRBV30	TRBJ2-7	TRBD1	TGTGCCTGGACCCGGGACAGCCCGGGGATGCAGTACTTC	CAWTRDSPGMQYF
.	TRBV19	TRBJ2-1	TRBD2	TGTGCCAGTAGTATTACTCCCGGGACTAGCGGACATTACAATGAGCAGTTCTTC	CASSITPGTSGHYNEQFF
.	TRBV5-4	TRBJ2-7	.	TGTGCCAGCAGCTTATCCGGACCCTACGAGCAGTACTTC	CASSLSGPYEQYF
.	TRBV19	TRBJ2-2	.	TGTGCCAGTAGTATCCCCCGGGCAGGGGACACCGGGGAGCTGTTTTTT	CASSIPRAGDTGELFF
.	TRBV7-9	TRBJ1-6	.	TGTGCCAGCGCGCGGATCCTTTCACCCCTCCACTTT	CASARILSPLHF
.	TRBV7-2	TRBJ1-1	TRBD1	TGTGCCAGCAGCTTACAGGGGGCGATGAACACTGAAGCTTTCTTT	CASSLQGAMNTEAFF
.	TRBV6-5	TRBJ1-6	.	TGTGCCAGCAGTTACCTTAGGGGTGCTGGTTCACCCCTCCACTTT	CASSYLRGAGSPLHF
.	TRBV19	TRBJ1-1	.	TGTGCCAGTAGTATAAGGACATCGAACACTGAAGCTTTCTTT	CASSIRTSNTEAFF
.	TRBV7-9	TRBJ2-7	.	TGTGCCAGCAGCACGGGTCAGGGGCCCTACGAGCAGTACTTC	CASSTGQGPYEQYF
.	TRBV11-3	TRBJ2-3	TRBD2	TGTGCCAGCAGCGTCGGGGGGGCCGTTTTTGATACGCAGTATTTT	CASSVGGAVFDTQYF
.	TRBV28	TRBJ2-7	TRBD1	TGTGCCAGCAGAGAGGCCGCAACAGGGGGTCACGAGCAGTACTTC	CASREAATGGHEQYF
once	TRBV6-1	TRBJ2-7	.	TGTGCCAGCAATCCGGGACTGGCATCCTACGAGCAGTACTTC	CASNPGLASYEQYF
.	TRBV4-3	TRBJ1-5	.	TGCGCCAGCAGCCAAGTCGCCAGTCAGCCCCAGCATTTT	CASSQVASQPQHF
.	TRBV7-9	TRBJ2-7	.	TGTGCCAGCAGCTTAGCGATTTCGGGTTCTAAAGAGCAGTACTTC	CASSLAISGSKEQYF
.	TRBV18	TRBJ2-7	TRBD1	TGTGCCAGCTCACCAAGGGACAGGATAAGCGACGAGCAGTACTTC	CASSPRDRISDEQYF
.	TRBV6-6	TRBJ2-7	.	TGTGCCAGCAGTTACTCGGGGGGCCCCTACGAGCAGTACTTC	CASSYSGGPYEQYF
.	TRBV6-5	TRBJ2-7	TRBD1	TGTGCCAGCAGTTACAGGGACAGGGGGTACGAGCAGTACTTC	CASSYRDRGYEQYF
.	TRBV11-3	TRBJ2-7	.	TGTGCCAGCAGCCCTCCGGATAGGTACGAGCAGTACTTC	CASSPPDRYEQYF
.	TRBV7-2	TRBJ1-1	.	TGTGCCAGCAGTCACGCGACAGGTTTGAACACTGAAGCTTTCTTT	CASSHATGLNTEAFF